This TCR beta chain was sequenced for a study of beta chain features in type 1 diabetes. Study-wide context: Patients and healthy donors were similar in age, gender and cell yields.

Per the germline V gene, CDR1 is MNHEY and CDR2 is SMNVEV (reference sequence). Trimming took 4 bases from V and 2 from J; bases not matched to a gene: 14. CDR3 size: 18 residues. Study results and caveats: In all four CD4+ subsets, TCRB CDR3 length was significantly, moderately reduced in type 1 diabetes.

Expressed TCRB transcripts were sequenced after all isolated RNA was converted to cDNA. TCRdb's copy holds only in-frame clones and misses some; the assay was immunoSEQ multiplex PCR. The repertoire holds about 53,000 clones, with around 50% as singletons. This clone was recorded once. Its specificity is unknown. Every single donor gave one heparinised blood draw, and these averaged about 120 mL. It was via CD45RO/CCR7/CD25/CD127/CD95/CD27 that CD4+ naive, central memory, regulatory and stem cell-like memory cells were sorted. Sequencing used Tregs from blood. The clonotype was recovered from a middle-aged woman with type 1 diabetes. The chain combines TRBV27 with TRBJ1-2, with 9 bases that match TRBD1. CDR3 in DNA: TGTGCCAGCAGTTCCAACCCCCGGACAGGGGTCTCCAACTATGGCTACACCTTC. It yields the protein CASSSNPRTGVSNYGYTF.